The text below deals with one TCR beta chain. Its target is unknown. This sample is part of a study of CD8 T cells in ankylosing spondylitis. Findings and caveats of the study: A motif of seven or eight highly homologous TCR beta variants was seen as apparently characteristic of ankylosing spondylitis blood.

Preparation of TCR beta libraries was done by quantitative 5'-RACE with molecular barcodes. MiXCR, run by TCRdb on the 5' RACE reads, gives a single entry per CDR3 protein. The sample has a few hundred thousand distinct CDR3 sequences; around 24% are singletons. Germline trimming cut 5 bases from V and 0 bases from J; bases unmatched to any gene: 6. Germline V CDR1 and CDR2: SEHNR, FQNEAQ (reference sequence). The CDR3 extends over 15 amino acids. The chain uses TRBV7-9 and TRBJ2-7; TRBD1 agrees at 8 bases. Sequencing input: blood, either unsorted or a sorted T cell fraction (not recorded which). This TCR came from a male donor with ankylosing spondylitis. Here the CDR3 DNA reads TGTGCCAGCAGCCGCCAACAGGGGGGCTCCTACGAGCAGTACTTC. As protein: CASSRQQGGSYEQYF.